Below, 10 T cell receptor beta chains from the same sample are listed, as sequenced in a study of cytomegalovirus exposure and HLA in healthy donors. 13 Jbeta primers and 60 Vbeta primers were used for the PCR. The method was immunoSEQ multiplex PCR; TCRdb's version includes in-frame clones alone and lacks a portion of them. Among 120,000 to 150,000 clones listed, about four fifths were seen once. Sequenced material: PBMCs. Receptors originate from a woman between 35 and 50 years old in good health and CMV-seropositive.

This chain connects TRBV7-9 to TRBJ2-1; TRBD2 matches 10 bases. The germline CDR1 and CDR2 sequences are SEHNR and FQNEAQ (reference sequence). This CDR3 is built from 15 residues. With V trimmed by 2 bases and J by 7 bases, 5 bases remained unmatched. The CDR3 DNA is TGTGCCAGCAGCTTACTCTCTAGCGGGAGTAATGAGCAGTTCTTC. Its protein is CASSLLSSGSNEQFF.

The chain joins TRBV2 to TRBJ1-3, with no clear D. The CDR3 totals 16 residues. V gave up 1 base and J gave up 0 bases, with 10 bases separating them. Looked up from germline, CDR1 is SNHLY and CDR2 is FYNNEI. The CDR3 DNA reads as TGTGCCAGCAGTGAAGGCGGGCCCTTCTCTGGAAACACCATATATTTT. It specifies CASSEGGPFSGNTIYF. Filled out from reference TRBV2 and TRBJ1-3, the complete variable domain reads EPEVTQTPSHQVTQMGQEVILRCVPISNHLYFYWYRQILGQKVEFLVSFYNNEISEKSEIFDDQFSVERPDGSNFTLKIRSTKLEDSAMYFCASSEGGPFSGNTIYFGEGSWLTVV.

V is TRBV9 and J is TRBJ2-7; 9 bases are a match to TRBD2. The ends lost 3 bases at V and 6 bases at J; junction bases unmatched: 4. The germline V gene has CDR1 SGDLS and CDR2 YYNGEE. CDR3 size: 13 residues. The CDR3 DNA sequence: TGTGCCAGCAGCGCAGCTAGCGGGACCGAGCAGTACTTC. Translation gives CASSAASGTEQYF.

The V and J genes are TRBV2 and TRBJ2-1; the D is unclear. V was clipped by 6 bases and J by 12 bases, with 9 bases between them. The CDR3 sequence is 10 residues long. CDR1 and CDR2 (germline): SNHLY, FYNNEI. The chain's CDR3 is CASRSKAQFF. The CDR3 DNA reads TGTGCCAGCAGGTCTAAAGCGCAGTTCTTC.

This clone was seen only a few times. The rearrangement links TRBV7-9 to TRBJ2-1; the D is unclear. V lost 3 bases and J 0 bases, leaving 6 bases between the germline ends. CDR1 is SEHNR, CDR2 FQNEAQ, per germline (reference sequence). This CDR3 has 14 residues. The CDR3 coding sequence is TGTGCCAGCAGCTTCGTCCGCTCCTACAATGAGCAGTTCTTC. Translation: CASSFVRSYNEQFF. The whole variable domain, remainder taken from reference TRBV7-9 and TRBJ2-1, is DTGVSQNPRHKITKRGQNVTFRCDPISEHNRLYWYRQTLGQGPEFLTYFQNEAQLEKSRLLSDRFSAERPKGSFSTLEIQRTEQGDSAMYLCASSFVRSYNEQFFGPGTRLTVL.

J is TRBJ2-5 and V is TRBV5-1, with 7 bases that match TRBD1. The CDR3 covers 14 residues. Trimming removed 0 bases from V and 14 bases from J; junction bases left unmatched: 13. The germline V gene has CDR1 SGHRS and CDR2 YFSETQ. CDR3 protein: CASSLGQGSSRGYF. The CDR3 coding sequence is TGCGCCAGCAGCTTGGGACAGGGATCGAGTAGGGGTTACTTC. Using reference TRBV5-1 and TRBJ2-5 for the parts outside the CDR3, the full variable domain is KAGVTQTPRYLIKTRGQQVTLSCSPISGHRSVSWYQQTPGQGLQFLFEYFSETQRNKGNFPGRFSGRQFSNSRSEMNVSTLELGDSALYLCASSLGQGSSRGYFGPGTRLLVL.

The chain links TRBV12-2 to TRBJ1-2; the table's D call, TRBD1, was not checked against the DNA. TRBV12-2 constitutes a pseudogene. The CDR3 runs to 14 residues. CDR3: CASRLAVTDYGYTF. The CDR3 coding sequence is TGTGCAAGTCGCTTAGCGGTCACAGACTATGGCTACACCTTC.

The chain employs TRBV11-3 and TRBJ2-5; 9 nucleotides match TRBD2. The DNA end is more similar to TRBJ2-7, so the J call may be wrong. There are 15 residues in the CDR3. The germline V gene encodes CDR1 SGHNT and CDR2 YENEEA. CDR3 sequence reads: CASSPLSSGNYEQYF. The DNA of the CDR3 is TGTGCCAGCAGCCCCCTTTCTAGCGGGAACTACGAGCAGTACTTC.

The sample holds a few counts of this clone. In DNA form, the CDR3 reads TGTGCCAGTAGTTCAGACGACACAATGAACACTGAAGCTTTCTTT. Translated, it gives CASSSDDTMNTEAFF. J is TRBJ1-1 and V is TRBV19; D is unresolved. V lost 5 bases to trimming and J lost 0 bases, with 13 bases between them. Germline V gene sequence: CDR1 LNHDA, CDR2 SQIVND (reference sequence). The CDR3 length is 15 residues.

This sequence joins TRBV5-1 and TRBJ2-7, with TRBD1 identical over 7 bases. The CDR3 covers 13 residues. The germline V gene encodes CDR1 SGHRS and CDR2 YFSETQ. V lost 3 bases to trimming and J lost 5 bases; unmatched junction nucleotides: 5. The CDR3 region is CASSSSTGNEQYF. The CDR3 DNA follows: TGCGCCAGCAGCTCGTCGACAGGGAACGAGCAGTACTTC.